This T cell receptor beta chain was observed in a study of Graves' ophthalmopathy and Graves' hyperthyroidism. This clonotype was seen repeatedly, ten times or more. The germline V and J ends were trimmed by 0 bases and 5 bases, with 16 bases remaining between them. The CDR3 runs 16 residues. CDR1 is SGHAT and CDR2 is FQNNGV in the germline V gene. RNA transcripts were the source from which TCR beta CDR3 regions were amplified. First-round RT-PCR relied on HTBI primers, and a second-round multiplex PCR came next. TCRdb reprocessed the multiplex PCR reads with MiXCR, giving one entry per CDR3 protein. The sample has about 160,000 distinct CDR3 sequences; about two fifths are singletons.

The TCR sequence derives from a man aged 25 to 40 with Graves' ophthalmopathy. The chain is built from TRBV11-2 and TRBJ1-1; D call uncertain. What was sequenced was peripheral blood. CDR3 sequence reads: CASSLEFGSSRTEAFF. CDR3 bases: TGTGCCAGCAGCTTAGAGTTTGGCAGTTCGAGGACTGAAGCTTTCTTT.